The clone carrying this TCR beta chain was detected ten times or more. Its specificity is not known. Via MiXCR, TCRdb re-called the RT-PCR reads, giving one row per CDR3 protein. This sample carries hundreds of thousands of distinct CDR3 sequences, about 14% of them seen once, and the ten largest clones take 6% to 8%. These data belong to a study of response to subunit inactivated influenza vaccine. Notes on the study in general: Authors suggested few new T cells are recruited by each seasonal influenza vaccination.

With V trimmed by 7 bases and J by 4 bases, 7 bases remained unmatched. Germline CDR1 is MNHEY and CDR2 is SVGEGT. The CDR3 extends over 13 amino acids. V gene TRBV6-2 or TRBV6-3 combines with J gene TRBJ2-7; 7 nucleotides line up with TRBD1. The specimen comprised PBMCs from blood, sampled roughly 15 days before vaccination. The receptor was derived from a man between 45 and 60 years old who received an inactivated influenza vaccine. CDR3 DNA: TGTGCCAGCACCGGGGACAGAGGGTACGAGCAGTACTTC. This codes for CASTGDRGYEQYF.